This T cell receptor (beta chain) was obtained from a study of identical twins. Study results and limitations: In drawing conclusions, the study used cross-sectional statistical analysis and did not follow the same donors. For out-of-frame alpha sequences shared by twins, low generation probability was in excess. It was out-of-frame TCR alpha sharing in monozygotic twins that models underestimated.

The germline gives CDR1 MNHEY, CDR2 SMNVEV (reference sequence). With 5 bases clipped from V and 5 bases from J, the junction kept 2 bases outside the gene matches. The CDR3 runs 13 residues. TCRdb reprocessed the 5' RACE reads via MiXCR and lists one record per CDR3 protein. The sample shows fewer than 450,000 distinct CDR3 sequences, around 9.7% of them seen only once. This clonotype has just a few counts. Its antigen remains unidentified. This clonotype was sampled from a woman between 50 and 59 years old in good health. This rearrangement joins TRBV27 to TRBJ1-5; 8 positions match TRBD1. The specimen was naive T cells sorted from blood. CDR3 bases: TGTGCCAGCAGTAAACAGGGGGATCAGCCCCAGCATTTT. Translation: CASSKQGDQPQHF.